This T cell receptor beta chain originates from a study of cytomegalovirus exposure and HLA in healthy donors. Overall study findings and caveats: Most likely, a cluster of highly shared sequence variants arose as a sequencing artifact. Reportedly, HLA-A and HLA-B alleles of most subjects were accurately predicted from TCR beta.

As concerns this clone: The antigen remains undetermined.

Likely unrecorded immune exposures existed in these nominally healthy donors. The PCR ran on 60 Vbeta and 13 Jbeta primers. Original methodology: Tens of millions of unique TCR beta chains, 10 million to 13 million of them shared, were counted by a later analysis. Assay used: immunoSEQ multiplex PCR; TCRdb lists only in-frame clones, some missing. D and trimming were read from the DNA, whereas the V and J calls and clone size are those reported in that table. The sample has roughly 120,000 clones, and its top ten clones hold around 3.6%. The sample taken for sequencing was PBMCs. This TCR derives from a man younger than 35 in good health and CMV-seronegative.

CDR3 DNA sequence: TGCGCCAGCAGCTCTAGCGGGATACCCAACACCGGGGAGCTGTTTTTT. Translating it yields CASSSSGIPNTGELFF. The gene calls are TRBV5-1 and TRBJ2-2, with 9 bases aligning to TRBD2. This CDR3 contains 16 residues. Per germline, CDR1 SGHRS and CDR2 YFSETQ. With V trimmed by 3 bases and J by 2 bases, 5 bases remained unmatched. The full variable domain, in which reference TRBV5-1 and TRBJ2-2 provide the parts outside the CDR3, is KAGVTQTPRYLIKTRGQQVTLSCSPISGHRSVSWYQQTPGQGLQFLFEYFSETQRNKGNFPGRFSGRQFSNSRSEMNVSTLELGDSALYLCASSSSGIPNTGELFFGEGSRLTVL.